Listed below are T cell receptor beta chains from one sample, sequenced in a study of blood T cell repertoires in COVID-19. Data came from immunoSEQ multiplex PCR; TCRdb stores just in-frame clones and leaves some out. This sample carries about 140,000 clones, about 86% of them seen once, and the ten largest clones take 8.2%. Sequencing used peripheral blood. The receptors were sampled from a woman aged 55 to 70 with acute or convalescent COVID-19. Each CDR3 is given without its conserved first and last residue. The order of the fields is CDR3 length, V gene, CDR3 protein.

cdr3_length: 12; v_call: TRBV12-5; cdr3_aa: ASALRDSWETQY
cdr3_length: 13; v_call: TRBV14; cdr3_aa: ASSQGTRSYNEQF
cdr3_length: 11; v_call: TRBV5-1; cdr3_aa: ASSLDNQETQY
cdr3_length: 13; v_call: TRBV5-1; cdr3_aa: ASSLEGQGPYGYT
cdr3_length: 14; v_call: TRBV16; cdr3_aa: ASSQGTPFSTDTQY
cdr3_length: 11; v_call: TRBV19; cdr3_aa: ASRLRNTDTQY
cdr3_length: 15; v_call: TRBV2; cdr3_aa: ASLGTSGGPGEETQY
cdr3_length: 12; v_call: TRBV10-3; cdr3_aa: AISRVIGNQPQH
cdr3_length: 11; v_call: TRBV12-5; cdr3_aa: ASGEDNRADAF
cdr3_length: 9; v_call: TRBV20-1; cdr3_aa: SASGGISYT
cdr3_length: 13; v_call: TRBV5-4; cdr3_aa: ASSLGGTSQYEQY
cdr3_length: 12; v_call: TRBV11-2; cdr3_aa: ASSLGLANYGYT
cdr3_length: 12; v_call: TRBV5-1; cdr3_aa: ASSLGQGHNEQF
cdr3_length: 12; v_call: TRBV5-1; cdr3_aa: ASLAGPRTGELF
cdr3_length: 11; v_call: TRBV6-5; cdr3_aa: ASSLYRDTEAF
cdr3_length: 12; v_call: TRBV7-3; cdr3_aa: ASSSGSPAGEQY
cdr3_length: 13; v_call: TRBV10-3; cdr3_aa: AILSTSGGPNEQF
cdr3_length: 12; v_call: TRBV6-5; cdr3_aa: ATLLPGGLEAQY
cdr3_length: 14; v_call: TRBV6-6; cdr3_aa: ASSYLSGGAGDAQY
cdr3_length: 12; v_call: TRBV5-1; cdr3_aa: ASSSESFPYEQY
cdr3_length: 12; v_call: TRBV6-5; cdr3_aa: ASSRNAETDTQY
cdr3_length: 14; v_call: TRBV6-2/TRBV6-3; cdr3_aa: ASSPWTGRGNEKLF
cdr3_length: 14; v_call: TRBV7-3; cdr3_aa: ASSRRGGGQGTEAF
cdr3_length: 13; v_call: TRBV10-3; cdr3_aa: AISESLRTVYGYT
cdr3_length: 13; v_call: TRBV6-1; cdr3_aa: ASSEAVTGAQPQH
cdr3_length: 13; v_call: TRBV5-1; cdr3_aa: ASSSGLAGMETQY
cdr3_length: 12; v_call: TRBV28; cdr3_aa: ASSWTGRNTEAF
cdr3_length: 14; v_call: TRBV28; cdr3_aa: ASSLYSGTAYSPLH
cdr3_length: 17; v_call: TRBV12-5; cdr3_aa: ASGRGTSGGPPSYNEQF
cdr3_length: 13; v_call: TRBV28; cdr3_aa: ASSLRGGAPYEQY
cdr3_length: 14; v_call: TRBV28; cdr3_aa: ASSEPTGEAGNTIY
cdr3_length: 9; v_call: TRBV5-1; cdr3_aa: ASSTTDTQY
cdr3_length: 13; v_call: TRBV20-1; cdr3_aa: SASSPQGVAYEQY
cdr3_length: 13; v_call: TRBV6-2/TRBV6-3; cdr3_aa: ASSQRGVMNTEAF
cdr3_length: 11; v_call: TRBV9; cdr3_aa: ASSAGVGGSPY
cdr3_length: 13; v_call: TRBV14; cdr3_aa: ASSPWTGGDYGYT
cdr3_length: 12; v_call: TRBV11-3; cdr3_aa: ASSLRTDGYEQY
cdr3_length: 16; v_call: TRBV27; cdr3_aa: ASRPQTGPKSGANVLT
cdr3_length: 12; v_call: TRBV28; cdr3_aa: ASTPRTRVNEQF
cdr3_length: 17; v_call: TRBV12-2; cdr3_aa: ASRLGRTGGMISNQPQH
cdr3_length: 14; v_call: TRBV4-2; cdr3_aa: ASSRGGLGITGELF
cdr3_length: 18; v_call: TRBV7-3; cdr3_aa: ASSPPPRASGRGGTDTQY
cdr3_length: 11; v_call: TRBV7-9; cdr3_aa: ASSFQGNSPLH
cdr3_length: 19; v_call: TRBV7-8; cdr3_aa: ASSLDRRRGKVATSTDTQY